Listed here is a single TCR beta chain. Its antigen is as yet unknown. Germline CDR1 is SGDLS and CDR2 is YYNGEE. V was shortened by 6 bases and J by 0 bases, with 18 bases between the two germline ends. The CDR3 consists of 17 residues. Only in-frame clones appear in the TCRdb table, and some are missing; sequencing was by immunoSEQ multiplex PCR. Counted here are roughly 8,900 clones, around 70% occurring once; the ten biggest clones make up about 4%. The data belong to a study of neoadjuvant anti-PD-1 for oral cavity cancer. Across the whole study: Non-progressing patients received a fourth nivolumab dose near day 43, then surgery on days 50-56.

Study-wide points: PBMC Gini-index clonality exceeded responders' in non-responders post-nivolumab. Higher pretreatment Treg/Th17 ratios tracked higher pretreatment blood clonality.

Indicated time point: after neoadjuvant nivolumab, at surgical resection. Cohort: HPV-negative, locally advanced oral cavity squamous cell carcinoma patients. The chain is built from TRBV9 and TRBJ2-2; either TRBD1 or TRBD2 may fit D (6 bases each). This clonotype originated in a person aged 35-79 years with oral cavity squamous cell carcinoma. Sequenced here: PBMCs, sampled after nivolumab (anti-PD-1) treatment. CDR3 loop: CASTPLGGGSNTGELFF. The CDR3 coding sequence is TGTGCCAGCACCCCGCTAGGGGGAGGATCGAACACCGGGGAGCTGTTTTTT.